This TCR beta chain originates from a study of blood T cell repertoires in COVID-19 (TCRdb year 2020). Describing the broader study: The collaborator samples originated in the United States, Italy and Spain and spanned the acute and convalescent phases of COVID-19. The repertoires were made available in a free public database intended to serve as a resource for research on the immune response to SARS-CoV-2. Samples were obtained from the ongoing ImmuneRACE study (first 160 participants) and from about 1,300 subjects provided by 6 global collaborators. Subjects who had been exposed to COVID-19, were actively infected with it, or had recovered from it provided the deeply sampled blood TCRbeta repertoires that made up the dataset. Sample metadata almost always included a de-identified subject ID, COVID-19 status, age in years and sex. Where available, HLA class I and class II types were taken from metadata supplied by the sample provider and were not determined by assay-based typing. The prospective study material was composed of cDNA or gDNA derived from T cells, B-cell-depleted T cells, or PBMCs.

Each collaborating institution followed its own protocols to collect whole blood in K2EDTA tubes. For TCRbeta analysis, collaborators shipped samples as frozen whole blood, isolated PBMCs, or DNA extracted from either of those sample types. This clone has only one observation. No antigen is known for it. No much larger clone exists at a distance of one base, and base qualities are not known. Trimmed from V: 5 bases; trimmed from J: 8 bases; junction bases lacking a gene match: 10. The CDR3 has 15 amino acids, counting the end cysteine and phenylalanine. Of all the DNA, just the CDR3 is kept, 45 bases in frame from base 1. Taken from the germline V gene, the CDR1 and CDR2 loops are SGHTA and FQGNSA. The immunoSEQ Assay, a bias-controlled multiplex PCR, was used to amplify TCRbeta CDR3 regions from genomic DNA. In the source study's methods: The number of nucleated cells in each sample was estimated by amplification of reference gene primers within the assay. To quantify the absolute abundance of each unique TCRbeta CDR3 rearrangement, sequence reads were collapsed and filtered. For each sample, productive Simpson clonality was calculated as the square root of Simpson's diversity index across productive rearrangements. Here the immuneACCESS table is served through TCRdb, limited to in-frame sequences with V and J called. Missing clones are a known gap in these copies; in checked studies unresolved V genes cover under half, and the rest lacks a known reason. V, J and clone size are those of that table, while D and trimming were read from the DNA. The sample data list 250,000 to 300,000 clones, and roughly 79% of these were observed just once. The biggest ten clones account for less than 3% of the sample.

Points the paper makes about the study in general: How much clinical and demographic metadata was included differed by source and by participant, and the metadata was provided uncurated.

The source material was peripheral blood. Recombination joined TRBV7-2 with TRBJ2-1; the central 9 bases match TRBD2. The receptor's source is a woman aged 55-69 years with active or convalescent COVID-19. The CDR3 is CASSPQGGGVDEQFF. The nucleotides read TGTGCCAGCAGCCCCCAGGGCGGGGGGGTCGATGAGCAGTTCTTC.